These T cell receptor beta chains were read from a single sample in a study of T cells expressing NK-cell markers. TCRdb reprocessed the 5' RACE reads and stores each CDR3 protein as one record, lacking DNA. The table for this sample gives 450,000 to 600,000 distinct CDR3 sequences. Sequencing was performed on blood T cells: a sorted CD56 or NKG2C T cell subset, CD4+ or CD8+ T cells, or bulk PBMC T cells (not recorded which). The source of these receptors is a man between 18 and 35 years old in good health. The CDR3 runs from the conserved cysteine through the conserved F or W. The order of the fields is V gene, J gene, CDR3 length, CDR3 protein.

TRBV29-1	TRBJ1-1	15	CSVAYRDRRFTEAFF
TRBV29-1	TRBJ2-1	13	CSVQWQIYNEQFF
TRBV11-2	TRBJ2-3	16	CATQPQGWGSTDTQYF
TRBV11-2	TRBJ2-2	17	CASSLILQEANTGELFF
TRBV11-2	TRBJ2-3	19	CASSLDLGLGLSSADTQYF
TRBV20-1	TRBJ2-5	13	CSASPDRQETQYF
TRBV10-3	TRBJ2-3	15	CAIRRATGGTDTQYF
TRBV30	TRBJ2-7	12	CAWSVEGREQYF
TRBV20-1	TRBJ2-3	14	CSAIPGTRNFAQYF
TRBV5-1	TRBJ2-6	16	CASNPSAFSGANVLTF
TRBV6-5	TRBJ1-5	17	CASSSDRSGVRNQPQHF
TRBV10-3	TRBJ2-1	16	CAISEDQASSYNEQFF
TRBV29-1	TRBJ1-1	13	CSVAKAMNTEAFF
TRBV3-1	TRBJ2-1	15	CASSHLAGEHNEQFF
TRBV7-2	TRBJ1-5	16	CASSLAGTGIAVPQHF
TRBV5-1	TRBJ2-2	17	CASSLTGRGPNTGELFF
TRBV4-1	TRBJ2-1	18	CASSQGPRASGSENEQFF
TRBV12-3/TRBV12-4	TRBJ2-4	17	CASSMLGQGRAKNIQYF
TRBV27	TRBJ2-1	16	CASSLLAAFSYNEQFF
TRBV20-1	TRBJ2-7	15	CSARIPGLITSEQYF
TRBV27	TRBJ2-7	14	CASSSIYREGEQYF
TRBV3-1	TRBJ2-3	17	CASSPPGLAGDGDTQYF
TRBV4-3	TRBJ2-1	16	CASSQEAAGGPVEQFF
TRBV9	TRBJ2-5	18	CASSVEGTSGYSQETQYF
TRBV4-1	TRBJ2-3	18	CASSQGDRGPSSTDTQYF
TRBV3-1	TRBJ2-7	16	CASSRTPGPEAYEQYF
TRBV11-3	TRBJ2-2	19	CASSLSYVATSGGTGELFF
TRBV27	TRBJ2-1	14	CASSSAGTYNEQFF
TRBV6-2/TRBV6-3	TRBJ2-2	12	CASGGAGRQLFF
TRBV20-1	TRBJ2-1	15	CSAPLITGLYNEQFF
TRBV29-1	TRBJ2-1	14	CSSYGTSGRNEQFF
TRBV29-1	TRBJ2-2	13	CSSKGALTGELFF
TRBV28	TRBJ2-7	14	CASSLSKSNYEQYF
TRBV5-1	TRBJ2-2	17	CASSKGGETPNTGELFF
TRBV30	TRBJ1-2	16	CAWSVFGKSLDYGYTF
TRBV20-1	TRBJ2-7	13	CSARAGYSYEQYF
TRBV6-2/TRBV6-3	TRBJ2-1	12	CASRTVGAEQFF
TRBV7-3	TRBJ2-3	14	CASSLGVLGDTQYF
TRBV12-3/TRBV12-4	TRBJ2-5	14	CASGHQGYPETQYF
TRBV12-3/TRBV12-4	TRBJ2-2	12	CASSAGLRELFF
TRBV6-2/TRBV6-3	TRBJ2-1	13	CASSYHDSSGKFF
TRBV27	TRBJ2-5	15	CASSEGTSGKETQYF
TRBV3-1	TRBJ1-4	14	CASSRGQVFEKLFF
TRBV28	TRBJ2-1	16	CASSTATSRTGDEQFF
TRBV5-1	TRBJ2-5	15	CASSLDRGYQETQYF
TRBV20-1	TRBJ2-1	12	CSAEDAYNEQFF
TRBV30	TRBJ2-7	15	CAWSQTGGASYEQYF